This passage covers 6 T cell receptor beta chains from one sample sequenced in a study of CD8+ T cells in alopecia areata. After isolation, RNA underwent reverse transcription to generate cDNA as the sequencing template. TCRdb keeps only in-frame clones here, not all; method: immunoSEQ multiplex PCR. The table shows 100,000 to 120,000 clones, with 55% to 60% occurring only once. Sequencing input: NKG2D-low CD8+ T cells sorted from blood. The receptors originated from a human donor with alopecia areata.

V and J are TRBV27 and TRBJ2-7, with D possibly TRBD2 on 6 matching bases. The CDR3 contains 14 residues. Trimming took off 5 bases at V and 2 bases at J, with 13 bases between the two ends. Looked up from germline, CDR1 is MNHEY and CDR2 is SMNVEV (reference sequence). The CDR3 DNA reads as TGTGCCAGCAGTCTCACGGGGGTTACCTACGAGCAGTACTTC. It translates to CASSLTGVTYEQYF.

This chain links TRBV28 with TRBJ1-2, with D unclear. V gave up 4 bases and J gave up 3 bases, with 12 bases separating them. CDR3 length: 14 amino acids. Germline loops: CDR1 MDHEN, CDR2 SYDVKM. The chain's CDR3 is CASSSLAVYYGYTF. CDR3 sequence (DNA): TGTGCCAGCAGTTCCCTAGCGGTATACTATGGCTACACCTTC.

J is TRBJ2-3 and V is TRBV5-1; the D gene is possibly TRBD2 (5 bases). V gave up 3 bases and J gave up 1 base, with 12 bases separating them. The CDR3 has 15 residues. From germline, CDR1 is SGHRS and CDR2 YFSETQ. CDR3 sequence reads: CASSSIPAGTDTQYF. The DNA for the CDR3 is TGCGCCAGCAGCTCCATTCCAGCGGGCACAGATACGCAGTATTTT.

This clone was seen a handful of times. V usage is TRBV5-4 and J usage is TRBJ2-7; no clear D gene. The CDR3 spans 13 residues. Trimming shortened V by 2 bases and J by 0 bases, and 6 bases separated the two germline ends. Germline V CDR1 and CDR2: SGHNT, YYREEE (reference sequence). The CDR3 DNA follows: TGTGCCAGCAGCTTCCGAGGCTCCTACGAGCAGTACTTC. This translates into CASSFRGSYEQYF.

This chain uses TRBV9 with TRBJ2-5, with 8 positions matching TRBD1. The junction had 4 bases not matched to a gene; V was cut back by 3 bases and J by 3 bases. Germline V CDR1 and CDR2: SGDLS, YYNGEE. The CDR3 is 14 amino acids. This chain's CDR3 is CASSALTGEETQYF. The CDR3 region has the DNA TGTGCCAGCAGCGCCCTGACAGGGGAAGAGACCCAGTACTTC.

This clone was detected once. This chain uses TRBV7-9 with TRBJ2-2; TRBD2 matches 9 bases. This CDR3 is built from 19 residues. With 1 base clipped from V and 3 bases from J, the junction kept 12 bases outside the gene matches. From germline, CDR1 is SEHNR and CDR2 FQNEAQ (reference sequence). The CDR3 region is CASSLVLLAGLVDTGELFF. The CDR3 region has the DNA TGTGCCAGCAGCTTAGTTTTACTAGCGGGTCTGGTTGACACCGGGGAGCTGTTTTTT. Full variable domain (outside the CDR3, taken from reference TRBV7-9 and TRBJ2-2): DTGVSQNPRHKITKRGQNVTFRCDPISEHNRLYWYRQTLGQGPEFLTYFQNEAQLEKSRLLSDRFSAERPKGSFSTLEIQRTEQGDSAMYLCASSLVLLAGLVDTGELFFGEGSRLTVL.